The TCR beta chain described here comes from a study of T cells in Graves' hyperthyroidism and ophthalmopathy. Amplified regions were TCR beta CDR3 sequences from RNA transcripts. The TCR CDR3 was amplified in a first-round RT-PCR using the HTBI primer set. Each CDR3 protein is one row after TCRdb ran MiXCR on the multiplex PCR reads. The data show roughly 570,000 distinct CDR3 sequences, under 60% seen once. With 6 bases removed from V and 3 bases from J, the gap between germline ends came to 17 bases. The CDR3 runs 14 residues. In germline, CDR1 is SQVTM, CDR2 ANQGSEA. This receptor was obtained from an adult woman with Graves' disease, either hyperthyroidism or ophthalmopathy (not recorded which). V and J are TRBV29-1 and TRBJ1-1, with D possibly being TRBD1 (5 bases). Sequences were obtained from peripheral blood or thyroid tissue (not recorded which). The CDR3 DNA reads as TGCAGCGTCCCCGCGGGGGGTTGGGACACTGAAGCTTTCTTT. It codes for CSVPAGGWDTEAFF.